Reported below is one T cell receptor beta chain. In the source study's methods: Nucleated cell number was recorded as an estimate derived from reference gene primer amplification. Clones were read by immunoSEQ multiplex PCR, and TCRdb kept only the in-frame ones, dropping some. From that table come the V and J calls and clone size; the DNA was used to work out D and trimming. The sample has around 260,000 clones, about 80% seen once; the top ten hold under 4.5%. Participant ages covered roughly 18 to 89 years across about 25 US areas. The data originate from a study of blood T cell repertoires in COVID-19. Study overall: Sites across the United States, Italy and Spain contributed samples from acute and convalescent COVID-19. Sources were T cells, B-cell-depleted T cells, or PBMCs; the material itself was cDNA or gDNA.

The CDR3 contains 14 residues. Germline V CDR1 and CDR2: SGHDT, YYEEEE. Trimming pared 3 bases from V and 9 bases from J, leaving 16 bases between. Sequencing was done on a sample of PBMCs or T cells enriched from blood (not recorded which). This sequence was found in a man between 25 and 39 years old with acute COVID-19. This chain uses TRBV5-6 with TRBJ1-5; D gene ambiguous. The CDR3 loop reads CASSSRLGGRPQHF. The CDR3 bases are TGTGCCAGCAGCTCTCGCCTGGGTGGGCGGCCCCAGCATTTT.